These T cell receptor beta chains were read from a single sample in a study of blood T cell repertoires in COVID-19. Profiling relied on immunoSEQ multiplex PCR, and the TCRdb table lists in-frame clones only, not all of them. Of 390,000 or so clones listed, 86% are singletons. The specimen sequenced was peripheral blood. These receptors were collected from a woman aged 25-40 years with active or convalescent COVID-19. Each CDR3 is given with its conserved first and last residue. The D gene is left open where the match is weak. For some rows the clone size is stated as once, few or many, or as a class when expanded; others skip it.

TRBV30	TRBD2	few	TRBJ2-2	TGTGCCTATACCGGGACTAGAACCGGGGAGCTGTTTTTT	CAYTGTRTGELFF
TRBV29-1	.	.	TRBJ1-1	TGCAGCGGGTCAGGGGTGAACACTGAAGCTTTCTTT	CSGSGVNTEAFF
TRBV3-1/TRBV3-2	.	.	TRBJ2-3	TGTGCCAGCAGCCAATCGGGATCGGGCGATACGCAGTATTTT	CASSQSGSGDTQYF
TRBV27	.	.	TRBJ2-7	TGTGCCAGCAGTTTACAGGGGACGCCCTACGAGCAGTACTTC	CASSLQGTPYEQYF
TRBV6-5	.	.	TRBJ2-1	TGTGCCAGCACTCCAGGGGAATACAATGAGCAGTTCTTC	CASTPGEYNEQFF
TRBV19	TRBD1	.	TRBJ1-5	TGTGCCAGTAGTATGACCCCTGTCTTTCCAGGGGGATCCAATCAGCCCCAGCATTTT	CASSMTPVFPGGSNQPQHF
TRBV2	.	.	TRBJ2-5	TGTGCCAGCAGAGTAGCAAGCGGAACACAAGAGACCCAGTACTTC	CASRVASGTQETQYF
TRBV5-1	.	.	TRBJ1-4	TGCGCCAGCCGTAGGACAGAGACTAATGAAAAACTGTTTTTT	CASRRTETNEKLFF
TRBV5-6	.	.	TRBJ1-1	TGTGCCAGCAGCTTGGCCCAGGGCCCCGCTGAAGCTTTCTTT	CASSLAQGPAEAFF
TRBV19	TRBD1	.	TRBJ2-6	TGTGCCAGTAGTATTTTGGTGGGGACAGGGGGCTTGTCTGGGGCCAACGTCCTGACTTTC	CASSILVGTGGLSGANVLTF
TRBV19	.	.	TRBJ2-2	TGTGCCAGTAGTCACGCCGCGGGGGAGCTGTTTTTT	CASSHAAGELFF
TRBV4-1	TRBD2	.	TRBJ2-3	TGCGCCAGCAGCCAAGTTCTAGCGGGGGGGCCTATAGATACGCAGTATTTT	CASSQVLAGGPIDTQYF
TRBV2	TRBD2	once	TRBJ2-1	TGTGCCAGCAGGAGACGGACTAGCGGGGGGGTGGACAATGAGCAGTTCTTC	CASRRRTSGGVDNEQFF
TRBV19	.	.	TRBJ2-7	TGTGCCAGTAGTATCTCAGGCTCCTACGAGCAGTACTTC	CASSISGSYEQYF
TRBV18	TRBD1	.	TRBJ1-1	TGTGCCAGCTCATTCAGGGACAGCAACACTGAAGCTTTCTTT	CASSFRDSNTEAFF
TRBV11-2	.	.	TRBJ2-7	TGTGCCAGCAGCTTAGCTCCAGGGCCCTACGAGCAGTACTTC	CASSLAPGPYEQYF
TRBV5-4	TRBD2	.	TRBJ2-7	TGTGCCAGCAGCGACAAAAAGGGACTAGCAGCGCAGTACGAGCAGTACTTC	CASSDKKGLAAQYEQYF
TRBV27	TRBD2	.	TRBJ2-7	TGTGCCAGCAGTTCTCGACTAGCCTCCACCTACGAGCAGTACTTC	CASSSRLASTYEQYF
TRBV12-2	.	.	TRBJ2-1	TGTGCAAGTCGCTTAGCCCCCCGAGGATCCTCCTACAATGAGCAGTTCTTC	CASRLAPRGSSYNEQFF
TRBV5-4	.	.	TRBJ1-1	TGTGCCAGCAGCTACAGGGACACTGAAGCTTTCTTT	CASSYRDTEAFF
TRBV7-2	TRBD1	.	TRBJ1-1	TGTGCCAGCAGCCAAGGGACAGGTGAAGCTTTCTTT	CASSQGTGEAFF
TRBV6-1	.	.	TRBJ1-5	TGTGCCAGCAGTGAACTGGAGGGGACCTCTCAGCCCCAGCATTTT	CASSELEGTSQPQHF
TRBV6-5	TRBD1	.	TRBJ1-3	TGTGCCAGCAGTTACTCGGGACAGAACTCTGGAAACACCATATATTTT	CASSYSGQNSGNTIYF
TRBV7-8	TRBD1	.	TRBJ1-1	TGTGCCAGCAGCGCCGACAGGGGGTTCGCTGAAGCTTTCTTT	CASSADRGFAEAFF
TRBV5-1	TRBD1	once	TRBJ1-2	TGCGCCAGCAGCATCGACAGGGGTGGCTACACCTTC	CASSIDRGGYTF
TRBV28	.	once	TRBJ2-2	TGTGCCAGCAGTTTGGACATCACGAACACCGGGGAGCTGTTTTTT	CASSLDITNTGELFF
TRBV28	TRBD1	.	TRBJ1-2	TGTGCCAGCAGTTTAAGTTTACAGGGGGCGCCGTATGGCTACACCTTC	CASSLSLQGAPYGYTF
TRBV11-3	.	few	TRBJ1-1	TGTGCCAGCAGCTTAGACAAAGGGGATCCTGAAGCAGCTTTCTTT	CASSLDKGDPEAAFF
TRBV13	.	.	TRBJ2-2	TGTGCCAGCAGCTTAAAAGGGACTTTCCCCGGGGAGCTGTTTTTT	CASSLKGTFPGELFF
TRBV9	.	once	TRBJ2-7	TGTGCCAGCAGCCCCCGAGGAGCGGGCGAGTCAAGCTCCTACGAGCAGTACTTC	CASSPRGAGESSSYEQYF
TRBV5-1	TRBD1	.	TRBJ2-2	TGCGCCAGCAGCGGTTCCGGTACAGGGGGTATCGGGGAGCTGTTTTTT	CASSGSGTGGIGELFF
TRBV3-1/TRBV3-2	.	.	TRBJ1-2	TGTGCCAGCAGCCATGGGACATCCTACGAACTATTTGATGGCTACACCTTC	CASSHGTSYELFDGYTF
TRBV2	.	.	TRBJ1-2	TGTCAGTGCCAAAACTATGGCTACACCTTC	CQCQNYGYTF
TRBV19	TRBD2	.	TRBJ2-5	TGTGCCAGTAGTTTCGCTAGCGGCCAAGAGACCCAGTACTTC	CASSFASGQETQYF
TRBV3-1/TRBV3-2	.	.	TRBJ1-2	TGTGCCAGCAACTTGGGACATTCTAACTATGGCTACACCTTC	CASNLGHSNYGYTF
TRBV19	.	once	TRBJ1-4	TGTGCCAGTAGTGCTCGGGACACCGACCGAGCAACTAATGAAAAACTGTTTTTT	CASSARDTDRATNEKLFF
TRBV12-3/TRBV12-4	.	few	TRBJ1-1	TGTGCCAGCAGTTCCGACAGGTTTACTGAAGCTTTCTTT	CASSSDRFTEAFF
TRBV2	TRBD2	.	TRBJ2-7	TGTGCCAGCAGTGGAGAGGGTAGCGGGGGGGCCTACGAGCAGTACTTC	CASSGEGSGGAYEQYF
TRBV29-1	.	.	TRBJ2-1	TGCAGCGCCTCAGCGGAGAGCACCTACAATGAGCAGTTCTTC	CSASAESTYNEQFF
TRBV29-1	TRBD1	.	TRBJ1-3	TGCAGCGTTCGACAGGGTTCTGGAAACACCATATATTTT	CSVRQGSGNTIYF
TRBV7-9	.	once	TRBJ1-1	TGTGCCAGCAGCTCGAGGGAGACGGCGAACACTGAAGCTTTCTTT	CASSSRETANTEAFF
TRBV9	.	.	TRBJ1-3	TGTGCCAGCAGCGTAGATGGGACTTCCTCTGGAAACACCATATATTTT	CASSVDGTSSGNTIYF
TRBV9	TRBD2	.	TRBJ2-2	TGTGCCAGCAGCTTTGCTAGCGGGAGTGGAAACGGGGAGCTGTTTTTT	CASSFASGSGNGELFF
TRBV27	.	few	TRBJ1-6	TGTGCCAGCAGCCCACGGAATTCACCCCTCCACTTT	CASSPRNSPLHF
TRBV7-2	.	.	TRBJ1-1	TGTGCCAGCAGCTTAGCGCTAGCGAACACTGAAGCTTTCTTT	CASSLALANTEAFF
TRBV5-1	TRBD2	.	TRBJ2-7	TGCGCCAGCAGTGGTGGGGGGGTTGGCGAGCAGTACTTC	CASSGGGVGEQYF
TRBV27	.	.	TRBJ2-3	TGTGCCAGCAGTTACGGGAGCACAGATACGCAGTATTTT	CASSYGSTDTQYF
TRBV4-1	.	.	TRBJ2-7	TGCGCCAGCAGCCAAGAGTTCATCAGGGGTTCGCAGTACTTC	CASSQEFIRGSQYF
TRBV5-6	TRBD2	.	TRBJ2-3	TGTGCCAGCAGCTTTGGGACTAGCGGGAGGGCCTTAGATACGCAGTATTTT	CASSFGTSGRALDTQYF
TRBV19	.	.	TRBJ2-7	TGTGCCAGTCGACAGGAGTTCTCCTACGAGCAGTACTTC	CASRQEFSYEQYF
TRBV13	.	.	TRBJ1-2	TGTGCCACACCGATAAGTGGAGCGGGGGACTATGGCTACACCTTC	CATPISGAGDYGYTF
TRBV6-5	.	once	TRBJ2-5	TGTGCCAGCTCTCGGGGGGCAGAGACCCAGTACTTC	CASSRGAETQYF
TRBV11-3	.	.	TRBJ2-5	TGTGCCAGCAGCTCTCGTCGTGGGGGGCAAGAGACCCAGTACTTC	CASSSRRGGQETQYF
TRBV19	.	.	TRBJ2-7	TGTGCCAGTAGTAGCGGCTACGAGCAGTACTTC	CASSSGYEQYF